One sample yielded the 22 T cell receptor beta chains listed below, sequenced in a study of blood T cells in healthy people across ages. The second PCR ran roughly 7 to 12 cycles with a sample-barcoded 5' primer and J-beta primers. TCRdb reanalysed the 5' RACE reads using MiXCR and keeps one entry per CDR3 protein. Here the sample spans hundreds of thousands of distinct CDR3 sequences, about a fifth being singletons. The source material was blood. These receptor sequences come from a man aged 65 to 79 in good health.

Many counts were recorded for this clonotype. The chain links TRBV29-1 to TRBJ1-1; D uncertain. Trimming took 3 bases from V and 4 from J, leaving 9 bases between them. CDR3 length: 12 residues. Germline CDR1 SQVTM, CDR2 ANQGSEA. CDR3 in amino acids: CSVEGMGTEAFF. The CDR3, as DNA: TGCAGCGTTGAGGGTATGGGCACTGAAGCTTTCTTT.

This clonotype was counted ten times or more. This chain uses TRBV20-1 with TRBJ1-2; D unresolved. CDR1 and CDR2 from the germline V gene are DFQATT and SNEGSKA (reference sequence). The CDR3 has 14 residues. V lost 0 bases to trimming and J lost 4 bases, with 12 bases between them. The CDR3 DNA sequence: TGCAGTGCTAGAGATAGAAGGGCTCCCTATGGCTACACCTTC. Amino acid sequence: CSARDRRAPYGYTF.

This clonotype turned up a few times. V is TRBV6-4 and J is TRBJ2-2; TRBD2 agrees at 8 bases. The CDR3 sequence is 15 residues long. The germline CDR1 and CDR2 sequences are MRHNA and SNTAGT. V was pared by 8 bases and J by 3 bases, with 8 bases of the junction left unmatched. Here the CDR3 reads CASAAGGHDTGELFF. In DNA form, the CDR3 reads TGTGCCAGCGCCGCGGGGGGCCACGACACCGGGGAGCTGTTTTTT.

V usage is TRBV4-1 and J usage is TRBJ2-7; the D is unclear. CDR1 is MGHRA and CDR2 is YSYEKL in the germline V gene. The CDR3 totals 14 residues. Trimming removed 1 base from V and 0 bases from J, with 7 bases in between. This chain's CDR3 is CASSQAFSSYEQYV. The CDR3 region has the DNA TGCGCCAGCAGCCAAGCTTTCAGCTCCTACGAGCAGTACGTC.

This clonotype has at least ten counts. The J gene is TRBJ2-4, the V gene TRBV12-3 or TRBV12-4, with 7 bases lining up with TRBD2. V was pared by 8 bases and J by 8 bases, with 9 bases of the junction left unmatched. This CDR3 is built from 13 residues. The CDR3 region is CASAGGGLDIQYF. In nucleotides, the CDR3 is TGTGCCAGCGCTGGGGGGGGACTTGACATTCAGTACTTC.

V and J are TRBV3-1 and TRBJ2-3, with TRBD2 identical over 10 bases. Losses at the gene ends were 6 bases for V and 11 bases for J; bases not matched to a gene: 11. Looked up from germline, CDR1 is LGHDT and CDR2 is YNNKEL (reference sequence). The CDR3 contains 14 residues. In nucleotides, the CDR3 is TGTGCCAGCAGTACGACTAGCGGGCGCCCTATGCAGTATTTT. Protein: CASSTTSGRPMQYF.

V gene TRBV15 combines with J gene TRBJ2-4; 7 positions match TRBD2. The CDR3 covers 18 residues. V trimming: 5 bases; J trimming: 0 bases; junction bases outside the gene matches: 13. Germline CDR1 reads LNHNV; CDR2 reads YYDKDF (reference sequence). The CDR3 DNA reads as TGTGCCACCAGCTCCGGGGGGTTGCGGGCTAAAGCCAAAAACATTCAGTACTTC. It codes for CATSSGGLRAKAKNIQYF.

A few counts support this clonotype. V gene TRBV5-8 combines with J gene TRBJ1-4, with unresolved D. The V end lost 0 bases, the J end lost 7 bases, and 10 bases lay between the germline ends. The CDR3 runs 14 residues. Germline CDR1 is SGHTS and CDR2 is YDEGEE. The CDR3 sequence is CASSLGRPPEKLFF. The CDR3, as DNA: TGTGCCAGCAGCTTGGGTAGACCTCCTGAAAAACTGTTTTTT.

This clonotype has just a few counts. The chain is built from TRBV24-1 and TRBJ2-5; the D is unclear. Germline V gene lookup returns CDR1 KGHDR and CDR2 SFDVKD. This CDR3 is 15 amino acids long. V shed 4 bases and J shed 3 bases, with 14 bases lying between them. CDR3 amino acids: CATSDRTTPKETQYF. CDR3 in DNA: TGTGCCACCAGTGACCGTACAACTCCTAAAGAGACCCAGTACTTC.

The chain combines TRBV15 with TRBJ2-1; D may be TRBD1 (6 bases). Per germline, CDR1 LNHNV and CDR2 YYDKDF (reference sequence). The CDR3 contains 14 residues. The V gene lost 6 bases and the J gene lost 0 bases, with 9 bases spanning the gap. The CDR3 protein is CATSGQSSYNEQFF. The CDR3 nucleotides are TGTGCCACCAGTGGACAGAGCTCCTACAATGAGCAGTTCTTC.

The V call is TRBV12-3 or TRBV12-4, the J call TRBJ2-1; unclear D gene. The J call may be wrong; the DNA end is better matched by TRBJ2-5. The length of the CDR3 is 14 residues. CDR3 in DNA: TGTGCCAGCAGTCTCTCGGACGGTCAAGAGACCCAGTACTTC. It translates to CASSLSDGQETQYF.

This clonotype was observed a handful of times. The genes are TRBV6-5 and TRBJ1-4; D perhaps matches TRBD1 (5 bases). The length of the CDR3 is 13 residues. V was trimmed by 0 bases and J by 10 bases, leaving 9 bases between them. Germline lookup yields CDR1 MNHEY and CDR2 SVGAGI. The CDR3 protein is CASSYSTGGKLFF. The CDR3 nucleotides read TGTGCCAGCAGTTACTCGACGGGGGGAAAACTGTTTTTT.

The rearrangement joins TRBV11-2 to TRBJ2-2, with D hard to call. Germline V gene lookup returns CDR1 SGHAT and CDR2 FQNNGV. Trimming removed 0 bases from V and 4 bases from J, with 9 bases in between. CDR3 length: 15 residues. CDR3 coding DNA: TGTGCCAGCAGCTTAGATGGGGTTGCCACCGGGGAGCTGTTTTTT. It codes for CASSLDGVATGELFF.

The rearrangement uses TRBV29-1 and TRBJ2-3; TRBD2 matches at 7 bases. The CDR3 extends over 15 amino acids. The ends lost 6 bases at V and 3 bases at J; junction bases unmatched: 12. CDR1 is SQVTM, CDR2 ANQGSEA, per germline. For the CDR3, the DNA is TGCAGCGTCCCCTCCCCCGGACTAGTAACAGATACGCAGTATTTT. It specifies CSVPSPGLVTDTQYF.

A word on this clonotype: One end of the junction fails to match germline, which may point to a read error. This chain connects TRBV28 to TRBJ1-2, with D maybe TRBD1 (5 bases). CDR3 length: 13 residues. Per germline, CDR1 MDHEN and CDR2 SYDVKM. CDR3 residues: CASSLGAGRLFSF. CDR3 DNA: TGTGCCAGCAGTTTAGGGGCGGGGCGACTATTTTCCTTC.

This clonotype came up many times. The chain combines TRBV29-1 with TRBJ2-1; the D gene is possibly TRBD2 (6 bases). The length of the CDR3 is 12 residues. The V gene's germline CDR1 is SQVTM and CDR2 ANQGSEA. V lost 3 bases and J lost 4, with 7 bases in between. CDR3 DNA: TGCAGCGTTGATCTAGCGTACAATGAGCAGTTCTTC. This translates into CSVDLAYNEQFF.

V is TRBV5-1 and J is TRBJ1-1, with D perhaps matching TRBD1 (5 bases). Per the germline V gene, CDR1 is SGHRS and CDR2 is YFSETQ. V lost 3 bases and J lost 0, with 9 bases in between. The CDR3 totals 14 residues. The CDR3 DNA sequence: TGCGCCAGCAGCTCCTCGACAGTGAACACTGAAGCTTTCTTT. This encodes CASSSSTVNTEAFF.

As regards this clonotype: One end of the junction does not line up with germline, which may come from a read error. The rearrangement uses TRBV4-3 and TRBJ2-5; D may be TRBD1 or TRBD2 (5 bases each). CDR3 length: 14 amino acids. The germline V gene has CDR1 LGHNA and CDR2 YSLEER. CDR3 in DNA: TGCGCCAGCAGTCAAGTGGGACCCCAAGAGACCCAGTACTTC. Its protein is CASSQVGPQETQYF.

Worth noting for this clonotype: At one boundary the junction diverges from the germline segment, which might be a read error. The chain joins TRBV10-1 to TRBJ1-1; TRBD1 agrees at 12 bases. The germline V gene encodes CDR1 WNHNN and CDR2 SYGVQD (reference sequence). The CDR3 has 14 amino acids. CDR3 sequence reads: CASRRDRGRTEASF. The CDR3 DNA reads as TGCGCCAGCAGGCGGGACAGGGGGCGAACTGAAGCTTCCTTT.

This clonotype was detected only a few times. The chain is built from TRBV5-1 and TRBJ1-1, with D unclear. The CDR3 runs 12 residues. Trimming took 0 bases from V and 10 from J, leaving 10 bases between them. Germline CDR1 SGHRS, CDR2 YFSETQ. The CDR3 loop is CASSLVGQGAFF. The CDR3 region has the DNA TGCGCCAGCAGCTTGGTCGGGCAAGGAGCTTTCTTT.

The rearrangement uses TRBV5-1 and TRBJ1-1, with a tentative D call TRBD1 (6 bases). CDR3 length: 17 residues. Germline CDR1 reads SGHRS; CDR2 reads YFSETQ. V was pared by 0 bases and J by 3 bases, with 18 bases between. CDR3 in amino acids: CASSLDGGQGIYTEAFF. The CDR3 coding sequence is TGCGCCAGCAGCTTGGACGGGGGGCAGGGAATTTACACTGAAGCTTTCTTT.

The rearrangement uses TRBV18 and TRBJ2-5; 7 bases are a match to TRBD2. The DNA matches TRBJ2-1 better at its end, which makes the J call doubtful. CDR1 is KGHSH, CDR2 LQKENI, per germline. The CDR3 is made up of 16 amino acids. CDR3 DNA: TGTGCCAGCTCCCCTGACTTGGGCGGGGGAATTGATGAGCAGTTCTTC. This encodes CASSPDLGGGIDEQFF.